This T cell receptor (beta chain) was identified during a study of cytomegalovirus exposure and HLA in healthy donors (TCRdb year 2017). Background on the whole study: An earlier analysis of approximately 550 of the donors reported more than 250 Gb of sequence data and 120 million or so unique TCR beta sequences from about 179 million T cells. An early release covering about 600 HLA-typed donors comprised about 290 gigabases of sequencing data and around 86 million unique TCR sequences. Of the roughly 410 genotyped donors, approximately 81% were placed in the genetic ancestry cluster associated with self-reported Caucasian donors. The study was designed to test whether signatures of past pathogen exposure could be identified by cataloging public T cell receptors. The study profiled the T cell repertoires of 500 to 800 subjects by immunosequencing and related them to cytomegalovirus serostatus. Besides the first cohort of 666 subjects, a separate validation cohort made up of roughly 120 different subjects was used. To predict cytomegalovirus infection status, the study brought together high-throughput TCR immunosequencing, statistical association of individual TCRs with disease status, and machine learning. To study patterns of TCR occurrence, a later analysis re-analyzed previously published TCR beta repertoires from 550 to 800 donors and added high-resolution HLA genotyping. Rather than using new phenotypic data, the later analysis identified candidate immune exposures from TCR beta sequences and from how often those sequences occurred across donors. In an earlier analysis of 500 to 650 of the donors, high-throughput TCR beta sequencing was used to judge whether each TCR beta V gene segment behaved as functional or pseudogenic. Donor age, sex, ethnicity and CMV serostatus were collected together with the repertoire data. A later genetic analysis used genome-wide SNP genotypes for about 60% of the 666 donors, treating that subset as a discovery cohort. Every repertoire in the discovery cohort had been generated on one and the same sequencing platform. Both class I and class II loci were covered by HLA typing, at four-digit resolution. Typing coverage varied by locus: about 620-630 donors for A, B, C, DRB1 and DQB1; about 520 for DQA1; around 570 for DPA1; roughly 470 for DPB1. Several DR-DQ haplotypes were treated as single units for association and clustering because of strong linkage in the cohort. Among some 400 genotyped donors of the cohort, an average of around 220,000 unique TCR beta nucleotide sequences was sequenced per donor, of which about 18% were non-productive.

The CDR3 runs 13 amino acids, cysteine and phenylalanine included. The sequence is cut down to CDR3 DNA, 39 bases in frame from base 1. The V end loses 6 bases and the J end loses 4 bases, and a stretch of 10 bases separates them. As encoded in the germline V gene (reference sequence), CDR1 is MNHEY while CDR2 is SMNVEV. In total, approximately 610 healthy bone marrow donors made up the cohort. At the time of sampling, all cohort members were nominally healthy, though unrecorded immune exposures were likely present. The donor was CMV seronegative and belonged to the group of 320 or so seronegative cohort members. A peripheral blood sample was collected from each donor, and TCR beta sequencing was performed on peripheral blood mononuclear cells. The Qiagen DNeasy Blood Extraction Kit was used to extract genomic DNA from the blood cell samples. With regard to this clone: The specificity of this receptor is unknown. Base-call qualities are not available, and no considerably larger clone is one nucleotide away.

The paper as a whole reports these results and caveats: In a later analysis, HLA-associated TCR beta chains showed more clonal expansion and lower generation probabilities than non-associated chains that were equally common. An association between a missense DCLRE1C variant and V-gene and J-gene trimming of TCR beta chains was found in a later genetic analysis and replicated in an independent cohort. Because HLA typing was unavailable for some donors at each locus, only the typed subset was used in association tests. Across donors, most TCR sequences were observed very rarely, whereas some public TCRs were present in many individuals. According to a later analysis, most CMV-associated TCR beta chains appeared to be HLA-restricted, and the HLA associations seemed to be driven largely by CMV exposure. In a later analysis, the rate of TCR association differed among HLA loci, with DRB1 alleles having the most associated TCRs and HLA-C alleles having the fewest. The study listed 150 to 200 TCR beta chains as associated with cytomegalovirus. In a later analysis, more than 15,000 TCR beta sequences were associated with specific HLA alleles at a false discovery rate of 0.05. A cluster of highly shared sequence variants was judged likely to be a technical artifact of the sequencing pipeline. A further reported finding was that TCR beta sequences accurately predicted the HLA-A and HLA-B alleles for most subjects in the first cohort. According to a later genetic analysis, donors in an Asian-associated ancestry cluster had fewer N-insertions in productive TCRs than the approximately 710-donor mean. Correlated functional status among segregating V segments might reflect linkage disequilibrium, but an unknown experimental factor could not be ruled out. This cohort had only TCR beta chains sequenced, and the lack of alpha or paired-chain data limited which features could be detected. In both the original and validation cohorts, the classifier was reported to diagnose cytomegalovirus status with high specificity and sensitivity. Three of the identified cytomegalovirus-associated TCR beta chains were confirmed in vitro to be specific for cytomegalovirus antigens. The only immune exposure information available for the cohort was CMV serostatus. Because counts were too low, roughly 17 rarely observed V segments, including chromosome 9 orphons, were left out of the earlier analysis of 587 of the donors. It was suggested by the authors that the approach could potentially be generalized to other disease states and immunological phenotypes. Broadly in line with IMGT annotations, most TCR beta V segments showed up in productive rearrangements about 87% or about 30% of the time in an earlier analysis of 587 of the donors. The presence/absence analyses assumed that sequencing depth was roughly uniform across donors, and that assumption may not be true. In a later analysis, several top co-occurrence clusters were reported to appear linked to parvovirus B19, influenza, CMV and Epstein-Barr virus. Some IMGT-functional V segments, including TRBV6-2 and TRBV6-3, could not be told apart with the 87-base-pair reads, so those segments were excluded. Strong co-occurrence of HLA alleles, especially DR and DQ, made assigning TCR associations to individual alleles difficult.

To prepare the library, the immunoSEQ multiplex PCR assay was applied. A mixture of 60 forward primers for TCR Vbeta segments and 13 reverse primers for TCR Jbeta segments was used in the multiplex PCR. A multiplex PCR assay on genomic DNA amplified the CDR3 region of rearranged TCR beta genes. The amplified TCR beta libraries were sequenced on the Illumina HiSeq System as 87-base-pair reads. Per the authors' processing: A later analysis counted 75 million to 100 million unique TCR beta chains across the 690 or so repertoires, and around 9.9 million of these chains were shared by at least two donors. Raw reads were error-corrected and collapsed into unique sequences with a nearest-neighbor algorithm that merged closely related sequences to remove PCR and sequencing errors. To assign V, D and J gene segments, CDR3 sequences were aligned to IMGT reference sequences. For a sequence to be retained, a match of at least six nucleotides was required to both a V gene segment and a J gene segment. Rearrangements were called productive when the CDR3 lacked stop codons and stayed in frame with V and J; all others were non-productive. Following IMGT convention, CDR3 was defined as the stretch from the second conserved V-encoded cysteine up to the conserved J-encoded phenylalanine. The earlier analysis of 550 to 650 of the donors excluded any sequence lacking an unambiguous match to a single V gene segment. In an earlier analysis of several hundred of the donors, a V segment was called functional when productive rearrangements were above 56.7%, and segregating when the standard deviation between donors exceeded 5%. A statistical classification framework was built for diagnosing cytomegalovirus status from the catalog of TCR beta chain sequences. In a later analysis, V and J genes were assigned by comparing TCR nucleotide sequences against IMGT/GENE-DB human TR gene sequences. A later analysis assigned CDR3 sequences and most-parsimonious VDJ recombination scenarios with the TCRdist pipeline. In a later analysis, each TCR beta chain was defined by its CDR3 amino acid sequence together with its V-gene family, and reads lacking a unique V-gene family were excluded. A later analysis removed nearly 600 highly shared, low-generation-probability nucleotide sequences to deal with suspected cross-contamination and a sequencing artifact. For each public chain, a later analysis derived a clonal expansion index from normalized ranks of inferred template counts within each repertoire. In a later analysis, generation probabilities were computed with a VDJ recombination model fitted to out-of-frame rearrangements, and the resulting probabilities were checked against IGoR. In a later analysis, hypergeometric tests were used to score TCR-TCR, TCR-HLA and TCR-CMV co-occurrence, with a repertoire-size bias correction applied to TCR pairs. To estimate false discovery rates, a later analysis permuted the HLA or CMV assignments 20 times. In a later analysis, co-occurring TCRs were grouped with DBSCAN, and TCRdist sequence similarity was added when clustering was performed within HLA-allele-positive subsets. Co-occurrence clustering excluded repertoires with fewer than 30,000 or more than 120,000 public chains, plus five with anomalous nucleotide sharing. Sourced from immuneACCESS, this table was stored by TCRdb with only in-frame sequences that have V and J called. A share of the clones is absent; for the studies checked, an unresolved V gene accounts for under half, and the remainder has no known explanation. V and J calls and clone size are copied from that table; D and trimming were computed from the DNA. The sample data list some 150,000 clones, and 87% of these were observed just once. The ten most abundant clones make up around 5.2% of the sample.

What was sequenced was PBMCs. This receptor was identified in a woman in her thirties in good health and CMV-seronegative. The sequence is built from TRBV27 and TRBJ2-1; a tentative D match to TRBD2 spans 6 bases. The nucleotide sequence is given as TGTGCCAGCAGGGGAGGACTGTACAATGAGCAGTTCTTC. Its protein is CASRGGLYNEQFF.